The source of this T cell receptor beta chain is a study of blood T cell repertoires in COVID-19. Study details: From the United States, Italy and Spain came samples of acute and convalescent COVID-19. Sample material is recorded as cDNA or gDNA derived from T cells, B-cell-depleted T cells, or PBMCs.

Using immunoSEQ multiplex PCR, the repertoire was profiled, and TCRdb retains in-frame clones only, with some absent. The sample lists roughly 26,000 clones, 66% occurring once. CDR3 length: 18 residues. V was pared by 4 bases and J by 6 bases, with 18 bases of the junction left unmatched. The V gene's germline CDR1 is SGHNT and CDR2 YYREEE (reference sequence). Sequences were obtained from peripheral blood. The rearrangement uses TRBV5-4 and TRBJ2-2; 7 bases agree with TRBD2. This receptor was obtained from a man between 60 and 70 years old with active or convalescent COVID-19. DNA of the CDR3: TGTGCCAGCAGCCCTCGTCCGGCGGGAGAGGGTTACGCCGGGGAGCTGTTTTTT. It codes for CASSPRPAGEGYAGELFF.